Below, 32 T cell receptor beta chains from the same sample are listed, as sequenced in a study of cytomegalovirus exposure and HLA in healthy donors. With 60 Vbeta and 13 Jbeta primers, the PCR was carried out. The assay was immunoSEQ multiplex PCR, and TCRdb's table has in-frame clones only and misses some. Of around 130,000 clones in the sample, 70% to 80% were seen once. The material sequenced was PBMCs. The origin of the receptors is a woman in her sixties or seventies in good health and CMV-seronegative.

The CDR3 DNA follows: TGTGCCAGCGACGCAGGCATCTATAATTCACCCCTCCACTTT. Protein product: CASDAGIYNSPLHF. The V gene is TRBV6-1, the J gene TRBJ1-6, with unresolved D. Per germline, CDR1 MNHNS and CDR2 SASEGT. This CDR3 region has 14 residues. Between the trimmed V and J ends, which lost 8 bases and 3 bases, there was a span of 11 bases.

The V and J genes are TRBV30 and TRBJ1-2, with 7 bases fitting TRBD1. The CDR3 is 17 residues long. Germline CDR1 GTSNPN, CDR2 SVGIG (reference sequence). J lost 3 bases, V lost 0 bases, and 13 bases had no gene match. Written as DNA, the CDR3 is TGTGCCTGGAGTGTACAGGGGTCCGGGAGAAAATACTATGGCTACACCTTC. Translating it yields CAWSVQGSGRKYYGYTF.

Details on this clone: The identical CDR3 is also encoded by other nucleotide sequences in the sample. The V and J genes are TRBV30 and TRBJ2-5; no firm D call. CDR3 size: 11 residues. The germline CDR1 and CDR2 sequences are GTSNPN and SVGIG (reference sequence). The germline V and J ends were trimmed by 1 base and 2 bases, with 2 bases remaining between them. The CDR3 here is CAWSAQETQYF. The CDR3 nucleotides read TGTGCCTGGAGTGCGCAAGAGACCCAGTACTTC. Full variable domain (rest looked up from reference TRBV30 and TRBJ2-5): SQTIHQWPATLVQPVGSPLSLECTVEGTSNPNLYWYRQAAGRGLQLLFYSVGIGQISSEVPQNLSASRPQDRQFILSSKKLLLSDSGFYLCAWSAQETQYFGPGTRLLVL.

The V and J genes are TRBV28 and TRBJ1-3; 7 positions match TRBD1. CDR1 MDHEN and CDR2 SYDVKM come from the germline V gene. The CDR3 consists of 15 residues. J gave up 0 bases and V 8 bases, and 7 bases lay outside the gene matches. The CDR3 is CASGSTGNSGNTIYF. Here the CDR3 DNA reads TGTGCCAGCGGATCGACAGGGAACTCTGGAAACACCATATATTTT.

The chain recombines TRBV27 with TRBJ1-6; D is possibly TRBD1 (5 bases). Trimming removed 4 bases at V and 10 bases at J, with 17 bases between. The CDR3 is 15 amino acids. Germline V gives CDR1 MNHEY, CDR2 SMNVEV (reference sequence). CDR3 amino acids: CASSSRPAAGSPLHF. The CDR3 bases are TGTGCCAGCAGTTCCCGGCCGGCGGCAGGGTCACCCCTCCACTTT.

The chain employs TRBV5-4 and TRBJ2-7; 14 bases line up with TRBD2. The J segment lost 1 base and the V segment lost 4 bases, leaving 4 bases of the junction unmatched. The V gene's germline CDR1 is SGHNT and CDR2 YYREEE (reference sequence). This CDR3 is built from 16 residues. The CDR3 nucleotides are TGTGCCAGCAGCCTGGGGACTAGCGGGGGTTCCTACGAGCAGTACTTC. This sequence encodes CASSLGTSGGSYEQYF.

The chain uses TRBV28 and TRBJ2-7; possibly TRBD2 for D (6 bases). The length of the CDR3 is 15 residues. V was cut by 3 bases and J by 1 base, with 13 bases left in between. Looked up from germline, CDR1 is MDHEN and CDR2 is SYDVKM. CDR3 sequence: CASSLGSRGSYEQYF. DNA for the CDR3: TGTGCCAGCAGTTTGGGGTCGCGGGGATCCTACGAGCAGTACTTC.

V is TRBV20-1 and J is TRBJ2-1, with D perhaps matching TRBD1 (5 bases). V was clipped by 6 bases and J by 10 bases, with 13 bases between them. This CDR3 has 11 amino acids. Germline lookup yields CDR1 DFQATT and CDR2 SNEGSKA (reference sequence). CDR3 amino acids: CSATRASEQFF. CDR3 bases: TGCAGTGCGACCAGGGCCAGCGAGCAGTTCTTC.

The rearrangement joins TRBV5-1 to TRBJ1-1; TRBD1 is a possible D gene (5 bases). The germline V gene encodes CDR1 SGHRS and CDR2 YFSETQ. The germline V and J ends were trimmed by 4 bases and 0 bases, with 16 bases remaining between them. There are 16 residues in the CDR3. This CDR3 is CASSTDRESMNTEAFF. The DNA for the CDR3 is TGCGCCAGCAGCACAGACAGAGAAAGTATGAACACTGAAGCTTTCTTT.

The V call is TRBV6-5, the J call TRBJ2-5, with D possibly matching TRBD1 (6 bases). CDR1 is MNHEY, CDR2 SVGAGI, per germline. The CDR3 loop spans 14 amino acids. Trimming stripped 2 bases from V and 2 bases from J, with 9 bases between. This chain's CDR3 is CASSYGQTQETQYF. The CDR3 DNA is TGTGCCAGCAGTTACGGACAGACACAAGAGACCCAGTACTTC.

The chain links TRBV30 to TRBJ1-2, with a possible D match to TRBD1 (6 bases). This CDR3 has 12 amino acids. CDR1 is GTSNPN, CDR2 SVGIG, per germline (reference sequence). Trimming took 3 bases from V and 5 from J, leaving 10 bases between them. CDR3 region: CAWSGQPYGYTF. In DNA, the CDR3 is TGTGCCTGGAGCGGACAGCCATATGGCTACACCTTC.

This clone came up a few times. This chain uses TRBV2 with TRBJ2-7; possibly TRBD1 for D (7 bases). Germline V gene data show CDR1 as SNHLY and CDR2 as FYNNEI. Between the trimmed V and J ends, which lost 6 bases and 4 bases, there was a span of 19 bases. The CDR3 totals 15 residues. CDR3 DNA: TGTGCCAGCAGGCGGGACAGAGAGAACCTTTACGAGCAGTACTTC. This encodes CASRRDRENLYEQYF.

This clone appeared a single time. The rearrangement links TRBV7-9 to TRBJ1-1, with 8 bases aligning to TRBD1. The trim removed 5 bases at V and 5 bases at J, leaving 22 bases unmatched. The V gene's germline CDR1 is SEHNR and CDR2 FQNEAQ (reference sequence). The CDR3 covers 19 residues. The CDR3 is CASSRPRDDRGVRGTEAFF. The CDR3 bases are TGTGCCAGCAGCCGACCGCGTGACGACAGGGGCGTACGAGGGACTGAAGCTTTCTTT.

J is TRBJ1-4 and V is TRBV11-2, with a weak D call TRBD1 (6 bases). Trimming removed 5 bases from V and 0 bases from J, with 7 bases in between. The CDR3 loop spans 14 amino acids. The germline V gene has CDR1 SGHAT and CDR2 FQNNGV. The CDR3 DNA follows: TGTGCCAGCAGCCGGACAGCAACTAATGAAAAACTGTTTTTT. Encoded protein: CASSRTATNEKLFF.

The J gene is TRBJ2-7, the V gene TRBV18, with 7 bases aligning to TRBD2. V lost 0 bases, J lost 6 bases, and 8 bases stayed unmatched. The CDR3 runs to 15 residues. The germline V gene encodes CDR1 KGHSH and CDR2 LQKENI. CDR3 DNA sequence: TGTGCCAGCTCACCACCCGCAGGGAGGGATGGCGAGCAGTACTTC. This codes for CASSPPAGRDGEQYF.

The rearrangement links TRBV7-3 to TRBJ2-5, with TRBD1 matching over 8 bases. CDR1 is SGHTA and CDR2 is FQGTGA in the germline V gene. J was trimmed by 5 bases and V by 4 bases; bases with no gene match: 9. The CDR3 covers 15 residues. The DNA of the CDR3 is TGTGCCAGCAGCTCAACTGGACAGGGCGGGGAGACCCAGTACTTC. Encoded protein: CASSSTGQGGETQYF.

The genes are TRBV7-6 and TRBJ2-5; D not resolved. The V gene's germline CDR1 is SGHVS and CDR2 FNYEAQ. The V gene lost 5 bases and the J gene lost 2 bases, with 12 bases spanning the gap. The CDR3 has 14 amino acids. This CDR3 reads CASSLSSWQETQYF. The CDR3 region has the DNA TGTGCCAGCAGCCTATCGTCCTGGCAAGAGACCCAGTACTTC.

The chain is built from TRBV7-3 and TRBJ1-1, with 8 bases fitting TRBD1. The CDR3 has 13 residues. The germline V gene encodes CDR1 SGHTA and CDR2 FQGTGA. The ends lost 5 bases at V and 12 bases at J; junction bases unmatched: 11. The CDR3 region is CASSPGQGRPPFF. The DNA of the CDR3 is TGTGCCAGCAGCCCAGGACAGGGCAGGCCCCCTTTCTTT.

CDR3 bases: TGTGCCAGCAGTGGGGGACTAGCGGGAGGGGGCAATGAGCAGTTCTTC. Its translation is CASSGGLAGGGNEQFF. This chain uses TRBV2 with TRBJ2-1; 16 bases fit TRBD2. In germline, CDR1 is SNHLY, CDR2 FYNNEI. This CDR3 spans 16 amino acids. Trimming removed 4 bases from V and 6 bases from J; junction bases left unmatched: 3.

The DNA for the CDR3 is TGTGCCAGCAGTTTACATCAGGTAGCTAACTATGGCTACACCTTC. It specifies CASSLHQVANYGYTF. The chain couples TRBV28 to TRBJ1-2; D gene unclear. V lost 2 bases to trimming and J lost 0 bases, with 10 bases between them. The CDR3 has 15 residues. The V gene's germline CDR1 is MDHEN and CDR2 SYDVKM.

The chain joins TRBV13 to TRBJ2-7; TRBD2 aligns across 15 bases. The CDR3 covers 16 residues. Germline trimming cut 4 bases from V and 2 bases from J; bases unmatched to any gene: 3. In germline, CDR1 is PRHDT, CDR2 FYEKMQ (reference sequence). CDR3 nucleotide sequence: TGTGCCAGCAGCTCCCGGACTAGCGGGGGGGCCTACGAGCAGTACTTC. Amino acid sequence: CASSSRTSGGAYEQYF.

This clone has more than one count but fewer than ten. The chain combines TRBV5-6 with TRBJ1-6; 8 bases fit TRBD1. The V segment lost 4 bases and the J segment 3 bases; nucleotides outside the gene matches: 9. The CDR3 length is 17 residues. Germline CDR1 SGHDT, CDR2 YYEEEE. The CDR3 region has the DNA TGTGCCAGCAGCGCTGACAGGGGAGGCGGCTATAATTCACCCCTCCACTTT. It specifies CASSADRGGGYNSPLHF. The full variable domain, in which reference TRBV5-6 and TRBJ1-6 provide the parts outside the CDR3, is DAGVTQSPTHLIKTRGQQVTLRCSPKSGHDTVSWYQQALGQGPQFIFQYYEEEERQRGNFPDRFSGHQFPNYSSELNVNALLLGDSALYLCASSADRGGGYNSPLHFGNGTRLTVT.

This clone was observed a single time. The CDR3 here is CASSPSRLAGGRNEQFF. Written as DNA, the CDR3 is TGTGCCAGCAGCCCATCCCGACTAGCGGGGGGGAGGAATGAGCAGTTCTTC. The chain couples TRBV27 to TRBJ2-1; 14 bases line up with TRBD2. Germline CDR1 and CDR2: MNHEY and SMNVEV (reference sequence). The CDR3 runs 17 residues. V was pared by 6 bases and J by 7 bases, with 11 bases of the junction left unmatched.

V gene TRBV5-1 combines with J gene TRBJ2-7, with D perhaps TRBD2 (5 bases). Germline CDR1 and CDR2: SGHRS and YFSETQ. Deletions cut 5 bases from V and 2 bases from J, with 17 bases between. This CDR3 contains 15 residues. CDR3 DNA: TGCGCCAGCAGTCTCGGGGAAATCGGTCCCTACGAGCAGTACTTC. This gives the protein CASSLGEIGPYEQYF.

CDR3 amino acids: CASSLVAGGANEQFF. CDR3 bases: TGTGCCAGCAGCTTAGTAGCGGGAGGTGCCAATGAGCAGTTCTTC. The chain carries TRBV7-3 and TRBJ2-1; 10 bases are shared with TRBD2. The ends lost 2 bases at V and 6 bases at J; junction bases unmatched: 4. The CDR3 is 15 residues long. Germline CDR1 reads SGHTA; CDR2 reads FQGTGA.

V gene TRBV9 combines with J gene TRBJ2-1, with a weak D call TRBD2 (6 bases). Trimming pared 4 bases from V and 1 base from J, leaving 18 bases between. CDR3 length: 17 residues. Germline V CDR1 and CDR2: SGDLS, YYNGEE. CDR3 region: CASSPRGGAGSYNEQFF. CDR3 sequence (DNA): TGTGCCAGCAGCCCCAGAGGCGGGGCCGGGTCCTACAATGAGCAGTTCTTC.

Points on this clone: The sample carries other DNA sequences with the same CDR3. The genes are TRBV28 and TRBJ2-2, with D perhaps TRBD1 (5 bases). Trimming cost V 6 bases and J 3 bases, with 14 bases left between them. CDR3 length equals 15 residues. CDR1 and CDR2 from the germline V gene are MDHEN and SYDVKM. The DNA for the CDR3 is TGTGCCAGCAGGCTTACAGGAGATTACACCGGGGAGCTGTTTTTT. It yields the protein CASRLTGDYTGELFF.

The genes are TRBV6-5 and TRBJ1-1; 10 bases match TRBD1. The germline V gene encodes CDR1 MNHEY and CDR2 SVGAGI. The CDR3 is 15 residues long. V shed 5 bases, J shed 5 bases, and the junction held 8 bases outside the gene matches. The chain's CDR3 is CASSLRTGGWTEAFF. In DNA, the CDR3 is TGTGCCAGCAGTCTACGGACAGGGGGATGGACTGAAGCTTTCTTT.

The chain is built from TRBV5-4 and TRBJ1-1; D is uncertain. The CDR3 totals 13 residues. Per germline, CDR1 SGHNT and CDR2 YYREEE (reference sequence). Trimming pared 0 bases from V and 3 bases from J, leaving 6 bases between. CDR3 region: CASSLAPDTEAFF. Here the CDR3 DNA reads TGTGCCAGCAGCTTGGCCCCCGACACTGAAGCTTTCTTT.

This chain's CDR3 is CASSMTSGQETQYF. CDR3 nucleotide sequence: TGTGCCAGCAGTATGACTAGCGGCCAAGAGACCCAGTACTTC. The chain uses TRBV28 and TRBJ2-5; 9 bases fit TRBD2. The germline V gene has CDR1 MDHEN and CDR2 SYDVKM. Trimming cost V 5 bases and J 1 base; bases outside gene matches: 2. This CDR3 spans 14 amino acids.

Only one count was recorded for this clone. The rearrangement joins TRBV4-1 to TRBJ1-4; no clear D gene. Trimming cost V 0 bases and J 10 bases, with 6 bases left between them. The CDR3 loop spans 12 amino acids. The germline V gene encodes CDR1 MGHRA and CDR2 YSYEKL. The CDR3 is CASSQDTGKLFF. The CDR3 DNA sequence: TGCGCCAGCAGCCAAGATACTGGAAAACTGTTTTTT.

The chain has TRBV5-1 and TRBJ2-5; 7 positions agree with TRBD1. V dropped 4 bases and J dropped 4; count of bases not matched to a gene: 13. CDR1 is SGHRS, CDR2 YFSETQ, per germline. CDR3 length: 16 amino acids. For the CDR3, the DNA is TGCGCCAGCAGCCGAGGTACTCAAGGGGGCATAGAGACCCAGTACTTC. It codes for CASSRGTQGGIETQYF.